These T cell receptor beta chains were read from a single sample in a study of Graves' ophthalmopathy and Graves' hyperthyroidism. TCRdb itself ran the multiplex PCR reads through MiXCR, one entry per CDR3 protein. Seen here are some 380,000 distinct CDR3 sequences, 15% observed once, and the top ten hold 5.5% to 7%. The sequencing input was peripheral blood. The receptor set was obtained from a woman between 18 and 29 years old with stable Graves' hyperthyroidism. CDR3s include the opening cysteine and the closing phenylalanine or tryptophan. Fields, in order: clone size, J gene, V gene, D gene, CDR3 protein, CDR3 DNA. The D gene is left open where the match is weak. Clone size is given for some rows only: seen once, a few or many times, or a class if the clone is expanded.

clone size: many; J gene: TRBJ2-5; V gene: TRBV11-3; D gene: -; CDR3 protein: CASSLSTSRETQYF; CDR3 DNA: TGTGCCAGCAGTTTAAGCACTAGCCGGGAGACCCAGTACTTC
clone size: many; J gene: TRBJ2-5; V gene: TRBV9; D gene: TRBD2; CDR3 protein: CASSVVFGGRAQYF; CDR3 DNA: TGTGCCAGCAGCGTAGTTTTTGGGGGGAGGGCCCAGTACTTC
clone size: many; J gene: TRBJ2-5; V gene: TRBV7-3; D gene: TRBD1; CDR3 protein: CASSLHRGTQYF; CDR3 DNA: TGTGCCAGCAGCCTACACAGGGGGACCCAGTACTTC
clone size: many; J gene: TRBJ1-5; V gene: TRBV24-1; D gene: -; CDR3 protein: CATSSDSYQPQHF; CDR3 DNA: TGTGCCACCAGTTCAGACAGTTATCAGCCCCAGCATTTT
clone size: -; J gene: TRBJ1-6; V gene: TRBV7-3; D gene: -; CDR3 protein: CASSLMEGGNSPLHF; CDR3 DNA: TGTGCCAGCAGCTTAATGGAGGGCGGCAATTCACCCCTCCACTTT
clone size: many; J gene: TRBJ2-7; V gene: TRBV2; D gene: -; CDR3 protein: CASTESATGAYEQYF; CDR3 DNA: TGTGCCAGCACCGAATCAGCCACCGGGGCCTACGAGCAGTACTTC
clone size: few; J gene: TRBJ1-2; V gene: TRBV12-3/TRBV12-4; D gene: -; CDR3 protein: CASSSTGINGYTF; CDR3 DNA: TGTGCCAGCAGTTCAACAGGGATCAATGGCTACACCTTC
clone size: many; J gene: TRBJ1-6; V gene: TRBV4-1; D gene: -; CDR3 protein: CASSQDLPGGNSPLHF; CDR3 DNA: TGCGCCAGCAGCCAAGATCTCCCGGGGGGTAATTCACCCCTCCACTTT
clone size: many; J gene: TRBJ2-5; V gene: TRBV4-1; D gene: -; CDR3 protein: CASSQELETQYF; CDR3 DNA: TGCGCCAGCAGCCAAGAGTTAGAGACCCAGTACTTC
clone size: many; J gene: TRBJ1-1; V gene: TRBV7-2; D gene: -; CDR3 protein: CASSLFTGARVLQPEAFF; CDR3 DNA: TGTGCCAGCAGCTTATTTACCGGGGCCAGAGTCCTCCAACCTGAAGCTTTCTTT
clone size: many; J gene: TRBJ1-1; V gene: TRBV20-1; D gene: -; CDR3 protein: CSASQGRNTEAFF; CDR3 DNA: TGCAGTGCTAGTCAGGGAAGGAACACTGAAGCTTTCTTT
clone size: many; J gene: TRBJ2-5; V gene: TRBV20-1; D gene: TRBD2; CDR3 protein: CSARVGLAGRQETQYF; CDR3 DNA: TGCAGTGCTAGAGTGGGACTAGCCGGGCGTCAGGAGACCCAGTACTTC
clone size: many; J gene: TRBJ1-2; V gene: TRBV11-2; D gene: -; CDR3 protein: CASSLQKYGYTF; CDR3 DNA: TGTGCCAGCAGCTTGCAGAAATACGGCTACACCTTC
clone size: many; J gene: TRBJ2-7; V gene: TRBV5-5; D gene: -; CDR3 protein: CASSLVVYEQYF; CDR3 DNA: TGTGCCAGCAGCTTAGTTGTCTACGAGCAGTACTTC
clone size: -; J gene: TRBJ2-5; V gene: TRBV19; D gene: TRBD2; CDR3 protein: CASSPRGGVVETQYF; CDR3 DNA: TGTGCCAGTAGTCCCCGGGGGGGGGTAGTGGAGACCCAGTACTTC
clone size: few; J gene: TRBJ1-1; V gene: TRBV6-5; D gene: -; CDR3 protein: CASSYIRQLTNTEAFF; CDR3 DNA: TGTGCCAGCAGTTACATTCGACAGCTAACGAACACTGAAGCTTTCTTT
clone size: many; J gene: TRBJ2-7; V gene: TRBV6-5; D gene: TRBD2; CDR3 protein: CASTYGLADYEQYF; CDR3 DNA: TGTGCCAGCACTTATGGACTAGCGGATTACGAGCAGTACTTC
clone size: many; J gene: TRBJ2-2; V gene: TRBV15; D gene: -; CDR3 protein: CATRGESDTGELFF; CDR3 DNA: TGTGCCACCAGAGGGGAAAGTGACACCGGGGAGCTGTTTTTT
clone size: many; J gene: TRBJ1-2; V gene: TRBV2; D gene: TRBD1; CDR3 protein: CASSVRGGDGYTF; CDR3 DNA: TGTGCCAGCAGTGTTCGAGGGGGCGATGGCTACACCTTC
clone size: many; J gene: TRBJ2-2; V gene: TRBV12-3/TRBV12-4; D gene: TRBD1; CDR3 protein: CASSLRQGNTGELFF; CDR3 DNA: TGTGCCAGCAGTTTGCGACAGGGGAACACCGGGGAGCTGTTTTTT
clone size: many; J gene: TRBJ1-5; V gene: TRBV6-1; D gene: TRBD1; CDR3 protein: CASSELGGKQPQHF; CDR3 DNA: TGTGCCAGCAGTGAATTAGGGGGCAAACAGCCCCAGCATTTT
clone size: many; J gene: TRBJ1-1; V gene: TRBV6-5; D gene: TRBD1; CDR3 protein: CASSYSTGVNTEAFF; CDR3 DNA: TGTGCCAGCAGTTACTCCACAGGGGTGAACACTGAAGCTTTCTTT
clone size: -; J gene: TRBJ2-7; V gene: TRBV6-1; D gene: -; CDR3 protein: CAIPTGSSYEQYF; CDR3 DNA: TGTGCCATCCCTACGGGGAGCTCCTACGAGCAGTACTTC
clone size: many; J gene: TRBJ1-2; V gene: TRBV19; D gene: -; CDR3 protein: CASSIAGELRGYTF; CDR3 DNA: TGTGCCAGTAGTATAGCTGGGGAGCTTCGTGGCTACACCTTC
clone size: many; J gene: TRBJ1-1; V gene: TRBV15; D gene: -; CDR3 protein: CATSRRARGGTEAFF; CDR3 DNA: TGTGCCACCAGCCGAAGAGCTAGGGGTGGCACTGAAGCTTTCTTT
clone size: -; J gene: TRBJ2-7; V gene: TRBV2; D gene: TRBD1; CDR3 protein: CAMQSTGGNSYEQYF; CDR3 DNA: TGTGCCATGCAATCCACAGGGGGGAACTCCTACGAGCAGTACTTC
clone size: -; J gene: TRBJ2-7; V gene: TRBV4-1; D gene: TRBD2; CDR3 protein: CASSQAFRTSVYEQYF; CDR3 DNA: TGCGCCAGCAGCCAAGCTTTTCGGACTAGCGTTTACGAGCAGTACTTC
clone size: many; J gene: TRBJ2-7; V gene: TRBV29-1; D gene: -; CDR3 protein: CSVVGGLAYEQYF; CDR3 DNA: TGCAGCGTTGTAGGGGGACTCGCCTACGAGCAGTACTTC
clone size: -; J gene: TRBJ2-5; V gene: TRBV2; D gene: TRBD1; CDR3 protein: CASSQPTGVGETQYF; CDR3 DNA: TGTGCCAGCAGCCAACCAACAGGGGTGGGAGAGACCCAGTACTTC
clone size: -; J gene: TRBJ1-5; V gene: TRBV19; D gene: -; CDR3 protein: CASSRSNQPQQF; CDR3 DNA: TGTGCCAGTAGTAGAAGCAATCAGCCCCAGCAGTTT
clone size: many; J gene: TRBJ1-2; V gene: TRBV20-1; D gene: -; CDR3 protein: CSARDHRQGMAGYTF; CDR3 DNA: TGCAGTGCTAGAGATCACCGGCAGGGAATGGCTGGCTACACCTTC
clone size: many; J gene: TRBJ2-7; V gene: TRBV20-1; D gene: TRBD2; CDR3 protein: CSASSGDLYEQYF; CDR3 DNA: TGCAGTGCTTCTAGCGGGGACCTTTACGAGCAGTACTTC
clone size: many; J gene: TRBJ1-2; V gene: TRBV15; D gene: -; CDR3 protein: CATSRGRSYGYTF; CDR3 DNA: TGTGCCACCAGCAGAGGACGGTCCTATGGCTACACCTTC
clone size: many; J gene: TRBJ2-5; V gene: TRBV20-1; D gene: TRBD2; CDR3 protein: CSAARGRGKETQYF; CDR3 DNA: TGCAGTGCTGCCCGAGGGAGGGGCAAAGAGACCCAGTACTTC
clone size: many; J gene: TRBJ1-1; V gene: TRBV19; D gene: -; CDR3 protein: CASRRKDTEAFF; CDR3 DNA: TGTGCCAGTAGACGGAAGGACACTGAAGCTTTCTTT
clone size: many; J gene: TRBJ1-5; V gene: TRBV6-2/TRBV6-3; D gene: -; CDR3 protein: CASAGTAPYSNQPQHF; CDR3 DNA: TGTGCCAGCGCGGGAACAGCTCCTTATAGCAATCAGCCCCAGCATTTT
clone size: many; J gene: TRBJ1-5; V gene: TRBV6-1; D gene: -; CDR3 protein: CASSGGQGLNQPQHF; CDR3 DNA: TGTGCCAGCAGTGGTGGGCAGGGACTGAATCAGCCCCAGCATTTT
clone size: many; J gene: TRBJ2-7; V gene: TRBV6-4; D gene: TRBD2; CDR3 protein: CASRPNPGLAGGQPTYEQYF; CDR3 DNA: TGTGCCAGCAGACCCAACCCGGGACTAGCGGGGGGACAACCTACCTACGAGCAGTACTTC
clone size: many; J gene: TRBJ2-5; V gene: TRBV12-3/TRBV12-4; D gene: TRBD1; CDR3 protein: CASSLTGGLAETQYF; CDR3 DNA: TGTGCCAGCAGTTTGACAGGGGGGCTCGCCGAGACCCAGTACTTC
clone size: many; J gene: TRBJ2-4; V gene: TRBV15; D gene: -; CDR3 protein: CATSFDRLLAKNIQYF; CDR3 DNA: TGTGCCACCAGCTTCGACAGGCTACTAGCCAAAAACATTCAGTACTTC
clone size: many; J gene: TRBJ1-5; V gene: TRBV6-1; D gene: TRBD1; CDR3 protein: CASNLQGDQPQHF; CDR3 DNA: TGTGCCAGCAACTTACAGGGGGATCAGCCCCAGCATTTT
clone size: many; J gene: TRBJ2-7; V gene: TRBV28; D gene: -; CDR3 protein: CASSRTGQSEQYF; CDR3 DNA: TGTGCCAGCAGCCGAACCGGACAGTCCGAGCAGTACTTC
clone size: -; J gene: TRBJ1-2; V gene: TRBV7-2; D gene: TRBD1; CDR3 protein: CASVIQGAGRNGCTF; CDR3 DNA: TGTGCCAGCGTTATCCAGGGGGCAGGTCGGAACGGCTGCACCTTC
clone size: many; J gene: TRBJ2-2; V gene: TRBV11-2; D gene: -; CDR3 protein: CASSLQRGPGELFF; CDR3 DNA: TGTGCCAGCAGCCTGCAGAGGGGACCCGGGGAGCTGTTTTTT